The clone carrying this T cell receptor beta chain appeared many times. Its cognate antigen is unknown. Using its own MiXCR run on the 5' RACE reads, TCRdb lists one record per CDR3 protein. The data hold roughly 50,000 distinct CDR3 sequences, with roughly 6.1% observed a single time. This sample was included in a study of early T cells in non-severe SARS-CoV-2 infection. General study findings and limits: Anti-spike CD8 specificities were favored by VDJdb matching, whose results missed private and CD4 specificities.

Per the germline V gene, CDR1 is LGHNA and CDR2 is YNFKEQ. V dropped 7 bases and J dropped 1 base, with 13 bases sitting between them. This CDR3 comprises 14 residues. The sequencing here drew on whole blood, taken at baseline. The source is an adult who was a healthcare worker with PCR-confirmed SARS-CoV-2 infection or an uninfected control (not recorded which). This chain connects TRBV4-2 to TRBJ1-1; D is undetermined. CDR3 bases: TGTGCCAGCAAAATGGGCAGGCAGAACACTGAAGCTTTCTTT. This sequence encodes CASKMGRQNTEAFF.